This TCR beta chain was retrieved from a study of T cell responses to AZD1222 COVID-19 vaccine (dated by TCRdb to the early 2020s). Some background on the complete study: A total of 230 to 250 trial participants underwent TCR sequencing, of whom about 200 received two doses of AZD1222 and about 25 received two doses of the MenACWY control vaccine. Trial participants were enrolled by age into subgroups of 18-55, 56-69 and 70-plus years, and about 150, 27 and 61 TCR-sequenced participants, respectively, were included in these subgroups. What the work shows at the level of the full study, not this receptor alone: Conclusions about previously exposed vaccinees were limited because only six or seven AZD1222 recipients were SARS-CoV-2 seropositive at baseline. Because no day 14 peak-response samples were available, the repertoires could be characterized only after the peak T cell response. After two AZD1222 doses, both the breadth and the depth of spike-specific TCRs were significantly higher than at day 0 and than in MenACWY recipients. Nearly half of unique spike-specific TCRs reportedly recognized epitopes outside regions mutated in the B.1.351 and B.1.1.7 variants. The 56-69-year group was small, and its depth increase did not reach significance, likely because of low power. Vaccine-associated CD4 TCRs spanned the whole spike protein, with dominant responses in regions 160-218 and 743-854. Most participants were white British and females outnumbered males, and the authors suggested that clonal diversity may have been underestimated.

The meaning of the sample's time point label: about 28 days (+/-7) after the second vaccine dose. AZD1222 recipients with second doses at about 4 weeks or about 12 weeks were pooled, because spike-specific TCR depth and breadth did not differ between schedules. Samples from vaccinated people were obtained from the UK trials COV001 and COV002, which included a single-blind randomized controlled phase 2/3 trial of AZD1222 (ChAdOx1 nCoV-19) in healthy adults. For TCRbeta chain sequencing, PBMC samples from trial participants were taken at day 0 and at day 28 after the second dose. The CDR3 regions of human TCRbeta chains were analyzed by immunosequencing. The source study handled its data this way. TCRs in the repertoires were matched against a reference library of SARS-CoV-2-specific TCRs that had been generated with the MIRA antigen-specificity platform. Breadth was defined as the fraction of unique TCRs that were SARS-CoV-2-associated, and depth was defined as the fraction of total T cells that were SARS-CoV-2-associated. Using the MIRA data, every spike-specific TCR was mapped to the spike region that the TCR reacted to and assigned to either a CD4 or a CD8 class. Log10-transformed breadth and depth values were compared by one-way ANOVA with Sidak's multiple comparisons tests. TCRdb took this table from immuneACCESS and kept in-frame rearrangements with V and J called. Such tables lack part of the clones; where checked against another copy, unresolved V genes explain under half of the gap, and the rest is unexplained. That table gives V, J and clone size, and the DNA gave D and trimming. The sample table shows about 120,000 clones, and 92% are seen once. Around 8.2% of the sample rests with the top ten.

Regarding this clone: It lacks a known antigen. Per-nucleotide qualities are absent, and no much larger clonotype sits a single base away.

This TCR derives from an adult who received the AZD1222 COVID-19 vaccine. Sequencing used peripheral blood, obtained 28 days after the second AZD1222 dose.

This receptor carries the CDR3 CASSEGGGFAQPQHF. The DNA sequence reads TGTGCCAGCAGCGAAGGCGGGGGTTTTGCGCAGCCCCAGCATTTT. The receptor chain draws on TRBV3-1 (or the pseudogene TRBV3-2) and TRBJ1-5; the best D guess is TRBD1, with 5 bases matching. CDR1 and CDR2 (LGHDT, YNNKEL) derive from the germline V gene (reference sequence). V gives up 5 bases and J gives up 7 bases, and the segment between their germline ends measures 18 bases. From the cysteine up to the phenylalanine, the CDR3 has a length of 15 residues. Only the CDR3 DNA stays, 45 bases, in frame from base 1.